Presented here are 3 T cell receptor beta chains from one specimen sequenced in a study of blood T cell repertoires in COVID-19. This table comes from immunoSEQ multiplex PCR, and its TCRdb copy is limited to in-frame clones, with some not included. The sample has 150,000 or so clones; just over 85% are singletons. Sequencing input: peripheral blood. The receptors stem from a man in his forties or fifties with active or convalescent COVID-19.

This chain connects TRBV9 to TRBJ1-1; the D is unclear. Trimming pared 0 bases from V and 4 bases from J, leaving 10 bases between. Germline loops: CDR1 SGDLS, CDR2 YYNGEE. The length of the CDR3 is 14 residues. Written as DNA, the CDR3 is TGTGCCAGCAGCGTAGGTGGAGGCGGCACTGAAGCTTTCTTT. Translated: CASSVGGGGTEAFF.

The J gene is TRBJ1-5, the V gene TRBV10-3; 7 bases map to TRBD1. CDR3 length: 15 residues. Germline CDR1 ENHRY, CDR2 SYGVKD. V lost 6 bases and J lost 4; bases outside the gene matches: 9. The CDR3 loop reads CAIRRGQEANQPQHF. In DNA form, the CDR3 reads TGTGCCATCAGGCGTGGACAGGAGGCAAATCAGCCCCAGCATTTT.

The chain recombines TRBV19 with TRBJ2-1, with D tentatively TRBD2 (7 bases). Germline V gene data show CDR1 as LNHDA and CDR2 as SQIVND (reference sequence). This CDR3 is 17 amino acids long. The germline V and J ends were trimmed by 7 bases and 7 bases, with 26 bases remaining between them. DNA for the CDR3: TGTGCCAGTACCCAGAAGGGGGGGGGCTTGGTCGTAAATGAGCAGTTCTTC. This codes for CASTQKGGGLVVNEQFF.